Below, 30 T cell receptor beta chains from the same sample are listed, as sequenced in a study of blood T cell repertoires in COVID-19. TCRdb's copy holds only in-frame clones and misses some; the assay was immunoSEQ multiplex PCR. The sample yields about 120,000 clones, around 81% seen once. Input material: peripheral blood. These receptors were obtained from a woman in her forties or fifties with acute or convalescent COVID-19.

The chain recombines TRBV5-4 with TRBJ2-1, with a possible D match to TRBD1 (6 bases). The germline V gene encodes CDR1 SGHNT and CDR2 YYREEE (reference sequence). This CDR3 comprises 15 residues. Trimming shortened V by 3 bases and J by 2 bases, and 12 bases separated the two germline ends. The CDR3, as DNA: TGTGCCAGCAGCTCGAAAGGACAGACCTACAATGAGCAGTTCTTC. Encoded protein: CASSSKGQTYNEQFF.

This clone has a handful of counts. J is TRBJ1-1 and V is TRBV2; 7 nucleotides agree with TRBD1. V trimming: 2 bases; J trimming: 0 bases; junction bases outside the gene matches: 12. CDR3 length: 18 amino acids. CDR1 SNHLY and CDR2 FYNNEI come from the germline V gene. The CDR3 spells CASSERGADRTLNTEAFF. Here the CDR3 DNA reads TGTGCCAGCAGTGAAAGGGGGGCGGACAGGACGTTGAACACTGAAGCTTTCTTT.

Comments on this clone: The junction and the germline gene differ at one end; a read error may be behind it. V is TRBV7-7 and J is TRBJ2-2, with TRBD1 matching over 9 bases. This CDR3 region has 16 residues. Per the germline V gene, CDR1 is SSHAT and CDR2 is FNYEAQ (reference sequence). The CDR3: CASSERTGVNTGELFF. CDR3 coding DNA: TGTGCTAGCAGCGAACGGACAGGGGTGAACACCGGGGAGCTGTTTTTT.

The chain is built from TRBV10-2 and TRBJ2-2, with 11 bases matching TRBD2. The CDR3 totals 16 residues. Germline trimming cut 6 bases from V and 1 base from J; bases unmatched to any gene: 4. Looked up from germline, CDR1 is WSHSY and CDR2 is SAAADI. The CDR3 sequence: CASRETSGENTGELFF. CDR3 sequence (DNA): TGCGCCAGCAGGGAGACTAGCGGGGAGAACACCGGGGAGCTGTTTTTT.

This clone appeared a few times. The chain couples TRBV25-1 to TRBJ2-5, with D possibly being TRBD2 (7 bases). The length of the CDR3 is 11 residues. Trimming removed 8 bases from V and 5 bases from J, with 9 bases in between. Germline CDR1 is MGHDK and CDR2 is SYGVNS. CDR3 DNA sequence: TGTGCCAGCGGGAGGGGGGAGACCCAGTACTTC. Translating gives CASGRGETQYF.

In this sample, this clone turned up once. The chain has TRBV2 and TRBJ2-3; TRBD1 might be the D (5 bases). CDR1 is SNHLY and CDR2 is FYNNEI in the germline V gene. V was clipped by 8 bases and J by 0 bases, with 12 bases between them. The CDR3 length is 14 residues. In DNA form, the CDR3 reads TGTGCCAGCGGGGCGGTAATTAGCACAGATACGCAGTATTTT. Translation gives CASGAVISTDTQYF.

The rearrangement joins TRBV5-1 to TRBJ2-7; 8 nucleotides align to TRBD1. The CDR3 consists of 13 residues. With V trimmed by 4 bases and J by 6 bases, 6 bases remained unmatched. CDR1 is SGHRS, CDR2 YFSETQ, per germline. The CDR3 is CASSQQGGSEQYF. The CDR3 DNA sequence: TGCGCCAGCAGCCAACAGGGGGGTTCCGAGCAGTACTTC. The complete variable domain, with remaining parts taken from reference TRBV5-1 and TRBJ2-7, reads KAGVTQTPRYLIKTRGQQVTLSCSPISGHRSVSWYQQTPGQGLQFLFEYFSETQRNKGNFPGRFSGRQFSNSRSEMNVSTLELGDSALYLCASSQQGGSEQYFGPGTRLTVT.

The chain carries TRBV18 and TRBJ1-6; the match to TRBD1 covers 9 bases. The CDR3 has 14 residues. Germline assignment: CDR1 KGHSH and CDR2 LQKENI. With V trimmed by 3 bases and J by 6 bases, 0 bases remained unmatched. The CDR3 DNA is TGTGCCAGCTCACCGGGACAGGGTAATTCACCCCTCCACTTT. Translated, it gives CASSPGQGNSPLHF.

The CDR3 DNA sequence: TGTGCCAGCTCACTTTATATAGCCTACGAGCAGTACTTC. Translated: CASSLYIAYEQYF. This chain links TRBV18 with TRBJ2-7; D not certain. Germline CDR1 is KGHSH and CDR2 is LQKENI. Trimming removed 4 bases at V and 2 bases at J, with 9 bases between. CDR3 length: 13 amino acids.

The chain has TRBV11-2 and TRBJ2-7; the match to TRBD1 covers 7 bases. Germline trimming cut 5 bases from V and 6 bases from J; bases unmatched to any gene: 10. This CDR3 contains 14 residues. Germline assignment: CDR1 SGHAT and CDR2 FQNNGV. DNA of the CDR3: TGTGCCAGCAGCGAACTACAGGGGAGAGTCGAGCAGTACTTC. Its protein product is CASSELQGRVEQYF.

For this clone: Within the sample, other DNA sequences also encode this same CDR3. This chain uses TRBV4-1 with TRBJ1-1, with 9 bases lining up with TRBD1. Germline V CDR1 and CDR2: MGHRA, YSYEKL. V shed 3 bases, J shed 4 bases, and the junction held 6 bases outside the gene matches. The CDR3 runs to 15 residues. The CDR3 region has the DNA TGCGCCAGCAGCCACCCGGGACAGGGTGGCACTGAAGCTTTCTTT. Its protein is CASSHPGQGGTEAFF.

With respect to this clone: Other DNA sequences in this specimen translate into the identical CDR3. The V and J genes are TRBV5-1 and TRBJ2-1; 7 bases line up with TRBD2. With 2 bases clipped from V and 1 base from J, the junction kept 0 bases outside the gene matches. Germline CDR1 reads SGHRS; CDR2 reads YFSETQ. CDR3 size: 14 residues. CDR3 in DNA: TGCGCCAGCAGCTTAGCGGGATCCTACAATGAGCAGTTCTTC. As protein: CASSLAGSYNEQFF.

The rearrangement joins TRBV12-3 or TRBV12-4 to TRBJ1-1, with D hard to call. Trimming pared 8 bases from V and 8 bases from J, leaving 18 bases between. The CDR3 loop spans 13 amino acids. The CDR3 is CASGGEQWWEAFF. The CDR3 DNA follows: TGTGCCAGCGGAGGCGAACAATGGTGGGAAGCTTTCTTT.

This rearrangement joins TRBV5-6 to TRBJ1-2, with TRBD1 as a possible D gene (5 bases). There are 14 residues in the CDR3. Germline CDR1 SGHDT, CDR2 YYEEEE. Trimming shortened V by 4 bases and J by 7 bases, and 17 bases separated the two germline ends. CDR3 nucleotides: TGTGCCAGCAGCCCCAGGACACTCTTCGGTGGCTACACCTTC. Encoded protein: CASSPRTLFGGYTF.

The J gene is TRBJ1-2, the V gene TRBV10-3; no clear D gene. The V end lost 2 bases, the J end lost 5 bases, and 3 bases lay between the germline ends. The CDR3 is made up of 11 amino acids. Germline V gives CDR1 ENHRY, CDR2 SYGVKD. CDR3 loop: CAISEQYGYTF. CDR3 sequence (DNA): TGTGCCATCAGTGAGCAGTATGGCTACACCTTC.

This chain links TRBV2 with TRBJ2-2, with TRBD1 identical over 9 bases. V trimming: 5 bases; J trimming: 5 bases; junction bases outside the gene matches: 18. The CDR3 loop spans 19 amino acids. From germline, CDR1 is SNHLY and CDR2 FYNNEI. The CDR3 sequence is CASSFPGTGQQLLTGELFF. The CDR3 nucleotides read TGTGCCAGCAGTTTCCCCGGGACAGGGCAACAACTCTTAACCGGGGAGCTGTTTTTT. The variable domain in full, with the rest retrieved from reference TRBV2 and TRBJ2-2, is EPEVTQTPSHQVTQMGQEVILRCVPISNHLYFYWYRQILGQKVEFLVSFYNNEISEKSEIFDDQFSVERPDGSNFTLKIRSTKLEDSAMYFCASSFPGTGQQLLTGELFFGEGSRLTVL.

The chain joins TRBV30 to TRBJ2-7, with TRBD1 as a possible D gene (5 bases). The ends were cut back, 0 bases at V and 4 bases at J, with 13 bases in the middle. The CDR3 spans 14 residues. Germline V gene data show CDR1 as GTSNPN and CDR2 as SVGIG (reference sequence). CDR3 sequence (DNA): TGTGCCTGGAGTGTACAGGTCCGTCAGTACGAGCAGTACTTC. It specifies CAWSVQVRQYEQYF.

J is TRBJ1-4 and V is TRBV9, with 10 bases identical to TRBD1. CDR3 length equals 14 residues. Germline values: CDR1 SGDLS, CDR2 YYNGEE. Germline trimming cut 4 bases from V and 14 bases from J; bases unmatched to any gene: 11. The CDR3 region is CASSPTRDRGILFF. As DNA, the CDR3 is TGTGCCAGCAGCCCGACCCGGGACAGGGGCATTCTGTTTTTT. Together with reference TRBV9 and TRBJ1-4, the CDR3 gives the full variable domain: DSGVTQTPKHLITATGQRVTLRCSPRSGDLSVYWYQQSLDQGLQFLIQYYNGEERAKGNILERFSAQQFPDLHSELNLSSLELGDSALYFCASSPTRDRGILFFGSGTQLSVL.

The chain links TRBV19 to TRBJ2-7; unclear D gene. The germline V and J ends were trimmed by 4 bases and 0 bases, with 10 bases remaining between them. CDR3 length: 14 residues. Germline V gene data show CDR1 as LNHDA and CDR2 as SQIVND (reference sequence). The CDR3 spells CASSTYLSSYEQYF. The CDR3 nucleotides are TGTGCCAGTAGTACCTACCTGAGCTCCTACGAGCAGTACTTC.

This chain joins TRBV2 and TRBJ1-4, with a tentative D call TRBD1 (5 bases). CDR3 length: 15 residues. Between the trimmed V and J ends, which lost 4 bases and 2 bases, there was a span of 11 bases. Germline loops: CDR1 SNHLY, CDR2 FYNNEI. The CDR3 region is CASSASGMTNEKLFF. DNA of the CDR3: TGTGCCAGCAGTGCCTCAGGGATGACTAATGAAAAACTGTTTTTT.

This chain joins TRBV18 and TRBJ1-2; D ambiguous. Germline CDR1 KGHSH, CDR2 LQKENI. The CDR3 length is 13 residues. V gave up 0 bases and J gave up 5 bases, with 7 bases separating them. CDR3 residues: CASSPPSSYGYTF. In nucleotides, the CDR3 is TGTGCCAGCTCACCACCCAGTTCTTATGGCTACACCTTC.

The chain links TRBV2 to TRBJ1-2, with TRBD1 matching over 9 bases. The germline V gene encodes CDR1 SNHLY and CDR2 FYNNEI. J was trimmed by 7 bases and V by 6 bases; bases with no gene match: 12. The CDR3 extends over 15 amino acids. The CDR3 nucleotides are TGTGCCAGCAGGAATACGGGACAGGGTTTCCTTGGCTACACCTTC. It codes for CASRNTGQGFLGYTF.

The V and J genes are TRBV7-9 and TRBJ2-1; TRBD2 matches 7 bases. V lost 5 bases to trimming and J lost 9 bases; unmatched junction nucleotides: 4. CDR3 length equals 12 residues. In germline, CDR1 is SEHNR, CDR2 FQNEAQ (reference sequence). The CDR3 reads CASSHGGSEQFF. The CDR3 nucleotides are TGTGCCAGCAGCCACGGGGGGAGTGAGCAGTTCTTC. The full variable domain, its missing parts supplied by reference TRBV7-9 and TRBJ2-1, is DTGVSQNPRHKITKRGQNVTFRCDPISEHNRLYWYRQTLGQGPEFLTYFQNEAQLEKSRLLSDRFSAERPKGSFSTLEIQRTEQGDSAMYLCASSHGGSEQFFGPGTRLTVL.

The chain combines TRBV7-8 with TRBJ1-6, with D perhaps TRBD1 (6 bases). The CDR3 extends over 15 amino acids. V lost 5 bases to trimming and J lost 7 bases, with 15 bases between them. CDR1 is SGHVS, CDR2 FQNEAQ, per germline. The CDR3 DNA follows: TGTGCCAGCAGCCCCCAGGGGAAGGGAAATTCACCCCTCCACTTT. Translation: CASSPQGKGNSPLHF.

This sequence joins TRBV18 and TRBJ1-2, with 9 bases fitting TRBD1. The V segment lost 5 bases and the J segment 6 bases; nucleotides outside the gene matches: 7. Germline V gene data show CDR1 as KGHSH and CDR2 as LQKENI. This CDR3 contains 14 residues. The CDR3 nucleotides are TGTGCCAGCTCAGAGTCCCGGGACAGGGATGGCTACACCTTC. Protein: CASSESRDRDGYTF.

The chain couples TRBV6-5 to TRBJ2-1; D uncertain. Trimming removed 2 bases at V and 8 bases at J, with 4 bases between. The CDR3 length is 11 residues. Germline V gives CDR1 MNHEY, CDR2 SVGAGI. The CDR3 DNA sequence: TGTGCCAGCAGTTACCTAGATGAGCAGTTCTTC. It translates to CASSYLDEQFF.

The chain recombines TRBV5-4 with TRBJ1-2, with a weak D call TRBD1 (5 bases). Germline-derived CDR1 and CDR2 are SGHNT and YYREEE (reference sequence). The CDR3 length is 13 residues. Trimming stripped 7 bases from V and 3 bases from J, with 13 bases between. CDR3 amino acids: CASSEGADYGYTF. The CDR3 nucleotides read TGTGCCAGCTCCGAAGGGGCAGACTATGGCTACACCTTC.

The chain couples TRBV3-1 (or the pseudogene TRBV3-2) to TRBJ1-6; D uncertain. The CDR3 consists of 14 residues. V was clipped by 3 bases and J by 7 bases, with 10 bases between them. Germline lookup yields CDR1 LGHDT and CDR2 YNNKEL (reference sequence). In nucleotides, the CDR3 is TGTGCCAGCAGCCACTTAAACAGCAATTCACCCCTCCACTTT. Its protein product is CASSHLNSNSPLHF.

This chain's CDR3 is CASSLDLGVGGDYGYTF. DNA of the CDR3: TGTGCCAGCAGCTTAGATTTGGGAGTAGGGGGCGACTATGGCTACACCTTC. The rearrangement joins TRBV11-2 to TRBJ1-2; TRBD1 aligns across 7 bases. The CDR3 loop spans 17 amino acids. The germline V gene has CDR1 SGHAT and CDR2 FQNNGV. V lost 0 bases and J lost 3; bases outside the gene matches: 10.

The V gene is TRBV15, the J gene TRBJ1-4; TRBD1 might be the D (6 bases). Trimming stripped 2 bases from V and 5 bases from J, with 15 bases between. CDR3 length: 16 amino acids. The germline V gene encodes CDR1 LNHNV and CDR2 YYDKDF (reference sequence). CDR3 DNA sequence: TGTGCCACCAGCAGATCCTGGGGGCTGGGAAATGAAAAACTGTTTTTT. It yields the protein CATSRSWGLGNEKLFF.